The TCR beta chain described here comes from a study of vaccination and CD4 T cells after COVID-19. The wider study: Convalescent patients were SARS-CoV-2 positive by nasal swab PCR; fewer than 10 mild, one severe.

The time point is: late sampling 161 to 241 days after vaccination in three convalescent patients. TCRdb used MiXCR to reprocess the PCR reads, holding one entry per CDR3 protein. The table shows approximately 40,000 distinct CDR3 sequences, with 35% to 45% occurring only once. Germline CDR1 is SEHNR and CDR2 is FQNEAQ (reference sequence). V was shortened by 1 base and J by 9 bases, with 13 bases between the two germline ends. This CDR3 region has 14 residues. The sequence was collected from a human donor who had recovered from COVID-19. The specimen was CD4+ T cells from blood, collected about 7 months after SARS-CoV-2 vaccination. The chain recombines TRBV7-9 with TRBJ2-1; D call uncertain. Written as DNA, the CDR3 is TGTGCCAGCAGCTTAGAGGGCCTCGGAACTGAGCAGTTCTTC. Translated, it gives CASSLEGLGTEQFF.